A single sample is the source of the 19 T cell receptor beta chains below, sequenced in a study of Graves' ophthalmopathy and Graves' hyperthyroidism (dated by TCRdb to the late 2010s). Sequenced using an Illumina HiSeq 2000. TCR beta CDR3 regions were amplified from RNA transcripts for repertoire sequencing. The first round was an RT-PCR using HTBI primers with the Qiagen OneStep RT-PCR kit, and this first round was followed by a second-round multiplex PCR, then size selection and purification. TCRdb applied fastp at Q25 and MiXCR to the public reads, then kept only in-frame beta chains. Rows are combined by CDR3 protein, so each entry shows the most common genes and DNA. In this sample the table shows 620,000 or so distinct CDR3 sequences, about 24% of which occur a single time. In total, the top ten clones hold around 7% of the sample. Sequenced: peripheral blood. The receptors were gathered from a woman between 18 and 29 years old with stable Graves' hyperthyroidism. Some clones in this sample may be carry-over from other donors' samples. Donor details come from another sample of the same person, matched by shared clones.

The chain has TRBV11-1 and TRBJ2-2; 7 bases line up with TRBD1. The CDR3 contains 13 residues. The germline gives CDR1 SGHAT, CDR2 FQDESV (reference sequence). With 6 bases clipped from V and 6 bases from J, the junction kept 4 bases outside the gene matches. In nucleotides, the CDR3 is TGTGCCAGCAGGTACAGGGGCGCCGGGGAGCTGTTTTTT. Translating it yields CASRYRGAGELFF.

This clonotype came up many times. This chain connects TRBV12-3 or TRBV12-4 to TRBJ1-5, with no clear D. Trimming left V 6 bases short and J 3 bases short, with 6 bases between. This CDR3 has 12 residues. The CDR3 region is CASRRNNQPQHF. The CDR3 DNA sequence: TGTGCCAGCAGACGGAACAATCAGCCCCAGCATTTT.

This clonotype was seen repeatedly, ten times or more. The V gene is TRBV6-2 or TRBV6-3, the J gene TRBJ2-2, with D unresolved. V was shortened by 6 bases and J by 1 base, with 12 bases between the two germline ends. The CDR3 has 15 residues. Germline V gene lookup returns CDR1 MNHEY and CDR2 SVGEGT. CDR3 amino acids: CASRENNMNTGELFF. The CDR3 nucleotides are TGTGCCAGCAGAGAAAACAACATGAACACCGGGGAGCTGTTTTTT.

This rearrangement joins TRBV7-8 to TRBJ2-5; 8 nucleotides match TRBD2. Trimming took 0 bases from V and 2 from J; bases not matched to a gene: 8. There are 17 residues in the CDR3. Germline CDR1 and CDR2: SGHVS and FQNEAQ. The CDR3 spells CASSLAYTSGEQETQYF. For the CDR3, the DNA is TGTGCCAGCAGCTTAGCCTATACTAGCGGCGAGCAAGAGACCCAGTACTTC. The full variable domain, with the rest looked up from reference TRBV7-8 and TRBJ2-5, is GAGVSQSPRYKVAKRGQDVALRCDPISGHVSLFWYQQALGQGPEFLTYFQNEAQLDKSGLPSDRFFAERPEGSVSTLKIQRTQQEDSAVYLCASSLAYTSGEQETQYFGPGTRLLVL.

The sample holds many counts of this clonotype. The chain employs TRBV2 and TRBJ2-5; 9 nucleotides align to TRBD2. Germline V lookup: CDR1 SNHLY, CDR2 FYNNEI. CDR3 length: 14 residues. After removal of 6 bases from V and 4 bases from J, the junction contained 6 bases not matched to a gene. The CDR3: CASREERGVETQYF. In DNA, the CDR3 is TGTGCCAGCAGGGAGGAGCGGGGGGTAGAGACCCAGTACTTC.

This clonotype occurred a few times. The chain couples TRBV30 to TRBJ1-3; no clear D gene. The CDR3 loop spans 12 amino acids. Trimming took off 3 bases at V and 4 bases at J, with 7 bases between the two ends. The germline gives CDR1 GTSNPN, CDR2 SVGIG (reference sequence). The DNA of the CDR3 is TGTGCCTGGAGGACAACCGGAAACACCATATATTTT. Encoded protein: CAWRTTGNTIYF. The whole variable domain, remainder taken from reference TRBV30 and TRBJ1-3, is SQTIHQWPATLVQPVGSPLSLECTVEGTSNPNLYWYRQAAGRGLQLLFYSVGIGQISSEVPQNLSASRPQDRQFILSSKKLLLSDSGFYLCAWRTTGNTIYFGEGSWLTVV.

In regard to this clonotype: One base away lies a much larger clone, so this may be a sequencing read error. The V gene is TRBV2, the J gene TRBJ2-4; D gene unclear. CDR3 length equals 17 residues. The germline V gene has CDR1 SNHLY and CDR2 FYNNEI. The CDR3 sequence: CASSDSNFRIAKNIRYF. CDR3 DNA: TGTGCCAGCAGTGATTCTAACTTCAGAATAGCCAAAAACATTCGGTACTTC.

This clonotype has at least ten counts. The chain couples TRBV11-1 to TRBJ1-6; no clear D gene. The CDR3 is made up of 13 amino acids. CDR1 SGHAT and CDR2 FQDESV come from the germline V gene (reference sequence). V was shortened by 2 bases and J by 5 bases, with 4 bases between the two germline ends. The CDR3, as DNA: TGTGCCAGCAGCTTAACCCATAATTCACCCCTCCACTTT. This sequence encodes CASSLTHNSPLHF.

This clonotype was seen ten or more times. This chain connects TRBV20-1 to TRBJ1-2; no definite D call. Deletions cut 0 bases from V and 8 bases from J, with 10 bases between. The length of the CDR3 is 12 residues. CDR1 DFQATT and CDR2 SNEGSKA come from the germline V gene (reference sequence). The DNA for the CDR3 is TGCAGTGCTAGAGATATAGGTTACGGCTACACCTTC. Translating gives CSARDIGYGYTF.

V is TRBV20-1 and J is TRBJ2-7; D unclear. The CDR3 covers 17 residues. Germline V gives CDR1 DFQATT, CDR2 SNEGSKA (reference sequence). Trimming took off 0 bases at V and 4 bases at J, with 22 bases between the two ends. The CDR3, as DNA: TGCAGTGCTAGAGACGCTAATCTGTTCACGGTGGTTTACGAGCAGTACTTC. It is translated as CSARDANLFTVVYEQYF.

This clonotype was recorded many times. CDR3 DNA sequence: TGCGCCAGCAGGACTTACACCAGGGAAGTTCTGCCCACTGAAGCTTTCTTT. Amino acids: CASRTYTREVLPTEAFF. V is TRBV10-2 and J is TRBJ1-1; D perhaps matches TRBD1 (5 bases). Germline CDR1 and CDR2: WSHSY and SAAADI. CDR3 length: 17 amino acids. The V and J ends lost 6 bases and 4 bases respectively, with 24 bases between them.

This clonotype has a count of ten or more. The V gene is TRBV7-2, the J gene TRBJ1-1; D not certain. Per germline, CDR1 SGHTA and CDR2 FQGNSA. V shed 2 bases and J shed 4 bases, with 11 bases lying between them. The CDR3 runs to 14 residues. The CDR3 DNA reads TGTGCCAGCAGCTTAATTTCCTGGGGCACTGAAGCTTTCTTT. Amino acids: CASSLISWGTEAFF.

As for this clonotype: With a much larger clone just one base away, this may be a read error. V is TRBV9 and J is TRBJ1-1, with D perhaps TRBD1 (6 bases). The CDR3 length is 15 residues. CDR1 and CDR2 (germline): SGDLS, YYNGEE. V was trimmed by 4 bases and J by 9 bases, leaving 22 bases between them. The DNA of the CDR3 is TGTGCCAGCAGCTCACCTGCGGGGGCTCGGGCTAAAGCTTTCTTT. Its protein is CASSSPAGARAKAFF.

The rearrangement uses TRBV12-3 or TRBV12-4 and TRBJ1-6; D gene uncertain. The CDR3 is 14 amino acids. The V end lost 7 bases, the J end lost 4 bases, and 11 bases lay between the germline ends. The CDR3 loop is CASTLTAYNSPLHF. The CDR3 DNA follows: TGTGCCAGCACCTTAACGGCTTATAATTCACCCCTCCACTTT.

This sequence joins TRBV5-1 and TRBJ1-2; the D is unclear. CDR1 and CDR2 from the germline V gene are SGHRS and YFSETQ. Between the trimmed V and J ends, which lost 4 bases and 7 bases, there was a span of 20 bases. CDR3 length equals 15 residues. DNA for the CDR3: TGCGCCAGCAGCAACCCCACCGAAGGAGTTGGTGGCTACACCTTC. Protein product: CASSNPTEGVGGYTF.

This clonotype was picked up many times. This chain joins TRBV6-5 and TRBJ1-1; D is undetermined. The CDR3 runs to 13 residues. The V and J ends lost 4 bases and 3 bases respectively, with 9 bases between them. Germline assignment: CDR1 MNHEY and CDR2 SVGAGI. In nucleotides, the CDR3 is TGTGCCAGCAGTTCTGACCGGGACACTGAAGCTTTCTTT. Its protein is CASSSDRDTEAFF.

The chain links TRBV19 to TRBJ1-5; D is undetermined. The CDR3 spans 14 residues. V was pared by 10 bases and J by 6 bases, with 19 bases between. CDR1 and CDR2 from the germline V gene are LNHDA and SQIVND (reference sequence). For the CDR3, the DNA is TGTGCCACCTCCCCCGGCAGGCGGCGTCAGCCCCAGCATTTT. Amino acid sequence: CATSPGRRRQPQHF.

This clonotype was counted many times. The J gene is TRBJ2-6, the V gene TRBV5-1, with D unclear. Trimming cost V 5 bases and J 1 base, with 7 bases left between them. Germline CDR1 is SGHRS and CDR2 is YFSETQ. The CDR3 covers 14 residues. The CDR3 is CASSGRSGANVLTF. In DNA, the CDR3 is TGCGCCAGCAGTGGGCGATCTGGGGCCAACGTCCTGACTTTC.

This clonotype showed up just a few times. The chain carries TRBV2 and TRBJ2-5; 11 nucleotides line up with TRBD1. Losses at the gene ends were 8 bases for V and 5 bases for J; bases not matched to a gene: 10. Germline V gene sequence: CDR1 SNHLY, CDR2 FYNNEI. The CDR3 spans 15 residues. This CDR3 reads CASSEDRGRSETQYF. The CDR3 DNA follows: TGTGCCAGCTCCGAGGACAGGGGGCGAAGTGAGACCCAGTACTTC.